The TCR beta chain under discussion was sequenced for a study of cytomegalovirus exposure and HLA in healthy donors. Whole-study findings and limits: Most sequenced TCRs were rare (though some public TCRs occurred in many donors). The authors considered a cluster of highly shared sequence variants likely to be a sequencing artifact.

With 60 Vbeta and 13 Jbeta primers, the PCR was carried out. Some clones are missing from TCRdb's copy, which holds only in-frame ones; the method was immunoSEQ multiplex PCR. The table shows over 100,000 clones, with roughly 68% occurring only once. The CDR3 consists of 14 residues. CDR1 and CDR2 from the germline V gene are SGHRS and YFSETQ. The V segment lost 3 bases and the J segment 1 base; nucleotides outside the gene matches: 3. Concerning this clone: The antigen is not known.

The chain has TRBV5-1 and TRBJ2-5, with TRBD1 matching 7 bases. The source of this sequence is a young man in good health and CMV-seropositive. The source material was PBMCs. The CDR3 DNA sequence: TGCGCCAGCAGCTACAGACAGGGCCAAGAGACCCAGTACTTC. Translated, it gives CASSYRQGQETQYF.